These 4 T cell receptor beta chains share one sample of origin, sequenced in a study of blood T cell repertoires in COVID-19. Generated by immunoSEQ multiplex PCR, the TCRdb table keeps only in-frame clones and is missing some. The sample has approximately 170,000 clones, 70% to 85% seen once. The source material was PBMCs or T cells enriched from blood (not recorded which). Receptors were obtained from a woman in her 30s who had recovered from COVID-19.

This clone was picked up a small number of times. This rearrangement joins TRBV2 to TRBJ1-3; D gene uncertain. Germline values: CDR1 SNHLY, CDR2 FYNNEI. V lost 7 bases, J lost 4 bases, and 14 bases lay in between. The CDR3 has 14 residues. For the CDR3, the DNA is TGTGCCAGCACCGAAGGAGGGTCCGGAAACACCATATATTTT. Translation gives CASTEGGSGNTIYF.

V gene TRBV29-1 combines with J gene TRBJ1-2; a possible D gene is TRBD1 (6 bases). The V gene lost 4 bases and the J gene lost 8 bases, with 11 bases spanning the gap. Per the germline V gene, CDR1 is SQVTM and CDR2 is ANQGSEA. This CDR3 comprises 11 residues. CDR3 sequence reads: CSVVSGAGYTF. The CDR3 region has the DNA TGCAGCGTTGTCTCAGGGGCGGGCTACACCTTC.

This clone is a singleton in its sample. The CDR3 here is CASSVGGSDIQYF. The CDR3, as DNA: TGTGCCAGCAGCGTAGGGGGCTCGGACATTCAGTACTTC. The genes are TRBV9 and TRBJ2-4; TRBD1 might be the D (5 bases). V lost 0 bases and J 8 bases, leaving 9 bases between the germline ends. Germline V gene data show CDR1 as SGDLS and CDR2 as YYNGEE. This CDR3 contains 13 residues.

The CDR3 region is CASSPLAGGNTGELFF. In DNA, the CDR3 is TGTGCCAGCTCACCACTAGCGGGAGGGAACACCGGGGAGCTGTTTTTT. V usage is TRBV18 and J usage is TRBJ2-2; TRBD2 aligns across 10 bases. J was trimmed by 1 base and V by 1 base; bases with no gene match: 0. From germline, CDR1 is KGHSH and CDR2 LQKENI. The length of the CDR3 is 16 residues.